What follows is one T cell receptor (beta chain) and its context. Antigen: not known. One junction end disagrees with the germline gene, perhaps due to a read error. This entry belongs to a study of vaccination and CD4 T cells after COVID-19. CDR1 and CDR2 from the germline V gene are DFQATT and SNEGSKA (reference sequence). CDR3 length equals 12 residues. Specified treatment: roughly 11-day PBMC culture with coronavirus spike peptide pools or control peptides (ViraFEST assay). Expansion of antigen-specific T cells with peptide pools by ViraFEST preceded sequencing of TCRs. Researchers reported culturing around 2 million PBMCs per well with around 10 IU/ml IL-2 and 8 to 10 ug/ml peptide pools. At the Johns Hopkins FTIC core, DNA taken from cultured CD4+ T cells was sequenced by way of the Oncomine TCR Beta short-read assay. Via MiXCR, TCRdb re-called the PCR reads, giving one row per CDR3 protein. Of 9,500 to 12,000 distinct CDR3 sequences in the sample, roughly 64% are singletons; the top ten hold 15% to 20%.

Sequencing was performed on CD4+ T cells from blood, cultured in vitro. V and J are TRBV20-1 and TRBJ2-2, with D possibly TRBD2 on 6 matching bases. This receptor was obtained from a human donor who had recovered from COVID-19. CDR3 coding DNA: TGCAGTGCGCGAGAGAACACCGGGGGGCTGTTTTTT. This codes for CSARENTGGLFF.